This T cell receptor (beta chain) derives from a study of T cells in Graves' hyperthyroidism and ophthalmopathy. Points from the study as a whole: Separating ophthalmopathy from stable hyperthyroidism was achieved by a 13 V-J model. Most thyroid clonotypes expanded above 0.001 were also detected in blood. Ophthalmopathy, which appeared later, was predicted by the model a median 6.5 months before onset.

V was shortened by 4 bases and J by 2 bases, with 5 bases between the two germline ends. From germline, CDR1 is MNHNS and CDR2 SASEGT. There are 12 residues in the CDR3. The CDR3 regions of TCR beta were amplified from RNA transcripts. During a first-round RT-PCR of the TCR CDR3, the HTBI primer set was used. TCRdb re-called the multiplex PCR reads through MiXCR, storing one row per CDR3 protein. Of some 250,000 distinct CDR3 sequences detected, roughly 15% appear once; the ten largest clones hold over 30%. The table lists this clonotype with many counts. The antigen remains unidentified. Orbital computed tomography and thyroid ultrasound, together with serum TRAb and thyroxine and clinical symptoms, were used for diagnoses.

This receptor was identified in a woman aged 50 to 60 with Graves' hyperthyroidism that later progressed to Graves' ophthalmopathy. The sample comprised blood. The chain has TRBV6-1 and TRBJ1-2; no reliable D call. CDR3 DNA: TGTGCCAGCAGTGTGGCAAACTATGGCTACACCTTC. Protein: CASSVANYGYTF.